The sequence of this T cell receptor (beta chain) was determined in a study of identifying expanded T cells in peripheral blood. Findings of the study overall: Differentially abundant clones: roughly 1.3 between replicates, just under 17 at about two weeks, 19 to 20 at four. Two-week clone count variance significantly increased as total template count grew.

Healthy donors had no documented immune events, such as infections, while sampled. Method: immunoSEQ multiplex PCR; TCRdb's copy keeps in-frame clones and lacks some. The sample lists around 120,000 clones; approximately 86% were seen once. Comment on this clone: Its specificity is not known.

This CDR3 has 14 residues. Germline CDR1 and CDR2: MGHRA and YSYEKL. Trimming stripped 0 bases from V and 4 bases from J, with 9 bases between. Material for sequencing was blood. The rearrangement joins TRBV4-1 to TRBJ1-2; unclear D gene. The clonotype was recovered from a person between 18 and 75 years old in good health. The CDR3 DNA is TGCGCCAGCAGCCAAGATGGACCGACCTATGGCTACACCTTC. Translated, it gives CASSQDGPTYGYTF.